The 14 T cell receptor beta chains given below trace back to one sample, sequenced in a study of B cell selection in AIRE deficiency. Sorting defined conventional CD4 T cells as CD4+CD127+. Some clones are missing from TCRdb's copy, which holds only in-frame ones; the method was immunoSEQ multiplex PCR. The table has tens of thousands of clones, roughly 95% seen once; the top ten hold approximately 0.21%. Sequenced material: CD4+CD127+ conventional T cells sorted from PBMCs. The receptors come from a human donor in good health.

V gene TRBV6-1 combines with J gene TRBJ2-7; 14 bases are a match to TRBD2. The CDR3 length is 13 residues. The germline CDR1 and CDR2 sequences are MNHNS and SASEGT. The J segment lost 7 bases and the V segment lost 8 bases, leaving 4 bases of the junction unmatched. In DNA form, the CDR3 reads TGTGCCAGCGGAGGGACTAGCGGGAGAGAGCAGTACTTC. The encoded protein is CASGGTSGREQYF.

This rearrangement joins TRBV11-3 to TRBJ2-1, with a weak D call TRBD2 (5 bases). Germline V gene lookup returns CDR1 SGHNT and CDR2 YENEEA. V was cut by 4 bases and J by 4 bases, with 8 bases left in between. CDR3 length equals 13 residues. The CDR3 coding sequence is TGTGCCAGCAGCTCCGGGGTATACAATGAGCAGTTCTTC. Its protein is CASSSGVYNEQFF.

This chain connects TRBV15 to TRBJ1-1; 9 nucleotides agree with TRBD1. The CDR3 consists of 15 residues. CDR1 LNHNV and CDR2 YYDKDF come from the germline V gene (reference sequence). Germline trimming cut 0 bases from V and 5 bases from J; bases unmatched to any gene: 4. For the CDR3, the DNA is TGTGCCACCAGCAGAGACCCGACAGGGGGGACTGAAGCTTTCTTT. Protein: CATSRDPTGGTEAFF.

The chain has TRBV7-6 and TRBJ1-4; possible D gene TRBD1, 6 bases. Trimming left V 1 base short and J 7 bases short, with 7 bases between. The germline CDR1 and CDR2 sequences are SGHVS and FNYEAQ. The CDR3 loop spans 13 amino acids. CDR3 coding DNA: TGTGCCAGCAGCTTAGGGACAGTTGAAAAACTGTTTTTT. It translates to CASSLGTVEKLFF.

This chain links TRBV5-4 with TRBJ2-7; 9 bases match TRBD2. CDR3 length equals 14 residues. J gave up 4 bases and V 2 bases, and 4 bases lay outside the gene matches. The germline gives CDR1 SGHNT, CDR2 YYREEE (reference sequence). CDR3 nucleotide sequence: TGTGCCAGCAGCTTAGCGGGAGGTGGGTACGAGCAGTACTTC. This sequence encodes CASSLAGGGYEQYF.

CDR3 coding DNA: TGTGCCAGCAGCAGCATGACTAGCGGGAGATGGTACGAGCAGTACTTC. Amino acid sequence: CASSSMTSGRWYEQYF. The chain carries TRBV5-6 and TRBJ2-7, with 12 bases that match TRBD2. CDR3 length: 16 amino acids. Germline V gives CDR1 SGHDT, CDR2 YYEEEE. V shed 4 bases, J shed 4 bases, and the junction held 9 bases outside the gene matches.

This chain connects TRBV9 to TRBJ2-7; TRBD1 might be the D (5 bases). Germline CDR1 and CDR2: SGDLS and YYNGEE. The CDR3 loop spans 15 amino acids. Trimming pared 4 bases from V and 6 bases from J, leaving 20 bases between. The chain's CDR3 is CASSPSLTAPGEQYF. The CDR3 DNA reads TGTGCCAGCAGCCCCTCACTGACAGCTCCTGGCGAGCAGTACTTC.

V gene TRBV28 combines with J gene TRBJ2-3; D is undetermined. The CDR3 is 12 amino acids. Germline V lookup: CDR1 MDHEN, CDR2 SYDVKM. V lost 3 bases and J 6 bases, leaving 7 bases between the germline ends. The CDR3 DNA reads TGTGCCAGCAGTTTCATAGCCGATACGCAGTATTTT. Protein product: CASSFIADTQYF.

CDR3 residues: CASSEAGGAGAGEQYF. The DNA of the CDR3 is TGCGCCAGCAGCGAGGCAGGGGGAGCGGGAGCGGGCGAGCAGTACTTC. The rearrangement joins TRBV10-2 to TRBJ2-7, with D maybe TRBD2 (8 bases). V was trimmed by 6 bases and J by 6 bases, leaving 24 bases between them. The CDR3 loop spans 16 amino acids. Germline V gene lookup returns CDR1 WSHSY and CDR2 SAAADI.

The chain uses TRBV14 and TRBJ2-1; 9 positions agree with TRBD2. The CDR3 runs to 16 residues. The junction had 8 bases not matched to a gene; V was cut back by 4 bases and J by 4 bases. Germline CDR1 SGHDN, CDR2 FVKESK. As DNA, the CDR3 is TGTGCCAGCAGCCGAATGACTAGCGGTACATACAATGAGCAGTTCTTC. This codes for CASSRMTSGTYNEQFF.

This chain joins TRBV2 and TRBJ1-5, with D possibly TRBD1 on 5 matching bases. The CDR3 runs 16 residues. Deletions cut 7 bases from V and 2 bases from J, with 18 bases between. In germline, CDR1 is SNHLY, CDR2 FYNNEI. The chain's CDR3 is CASNWGDLGGNQPQHF. DNA for the CDR3: TGTGCCAGCAATTGGGGGGATTTGGGCGGCAATCAGCCCCAGCATTTT.

V usage is TRBV2 and J usage is TRBJ1-2; D gene unclear. V shed 4 bases and J shed 5 bases, with 11 bases lying between them. There are 13 residues in the CDR3. Germline V lookup: CDR1 SNHLY, CDR2 FYNNEI. In DNA, the CDR3 is TGTGCCAGCAGTGGAGACGGAACTTATGGCTACACCTTC. The encoded protein is CASSGDGTYGYTF.

The chain is built from TRBV27 and TRBJ2-7; maybe TRBD1 (6 bases). This CDR3 contains 14 residues. V dropped 2 bases and J dropped 4 bases, with 12 bases sitting between them. The germline V gene has CDR1 MNHEY and CDR2 SMNVEV (reference sequence). The CDR3 is CASSLRQGLYEQYF. For the CDR3, the DNA is TGTGCCAGCAGTTTACGGCAGGGGTTATACGAGCAGTACTTC.

This chain joins TRBV28 and TRBJ2-1; D might be TRBD2 (6 bases). V was shortened by 2 bases and J by 3 bases, with 8 bases between the two germline ends. The CDR3 is 14 amino acids. Germline V gives CDR1 MDHEN, CDR2 SYDVKM. CDR3 sequence: CASSLRGSYNEQFF. The CDR3 nucleotides read TGTGCCAGCAGTTTACGGGGGAGCTACAATGAGCAGTTCTTC.